This TCR beta chain was found in a study of PD-1 blockade in classical Hodgkin lymphoma. The CDR3 extends over 15 amino acids. The germline V gene encodes CDR1 SGHNT and CDR2 YENEEA. With 1 base removed from V and 8 bases from J, the gap between germline ends came to 15 bases. By share, this clone ranks as medium-sized (0.01 to 0.1%). The table came from immunoSEQ multiplex PCR; TCRdb's copy has only in-frame clones and leaves some out. The sample lists over 50,000 clones; around 85% were seen once. All patients experienced relapse after autologous stem cell transplantation, and brentuximab vedotin exposure was variable. Responses achieved at best were complete response, partial response or progressive disease.

The TCR sequence derives from a human donor with classical Hodgkin lymphoma. The chain joins TRBV11-3 to TRBJ2-1; either TRBD1 or TRBD2 may supply D (6 bases each). Here the sequenced sample was peripheral blood mononuclear cells (PBMCs), taken at baseline. CDR3 in amino acids: CASSLARGPGHEQFF. The DNA for the CDR3 is TGTGCCAGCAGCTTAGCCCGGGGGCCAGGGCATGAGCAGTTCTTC.